Shown below are 16 T cell receptor beta chains from a single sample sequenced in a study of blood T cell repertoires in COVID-19. Method: immunoSEQ multiplex PCR; TCRdb's copy keeps in-frame clones and lacks some. The repertoire includes roughly 500,000 clones, 88% of them detected once, and approximately 1.8% sits in the top ten. Sequenced sample: PBMCs or T cells enriched from blood (not recorded which). These TCRs come from a woman in her thirties or forties who had recovered from COVID-19.

The V gene is TRBV2, the J gene TRBJ2-7; TRBD2 agrees at 11 bases. The germline V gene has CDR1 SNHLY and CDR2 FYNNEI. The CDR3 extends over 14 amino acids. The trim removed 6 bases at V and 4 bases at J, leaving 5 bases unmatched. CDR3 protein: CASRGTSGTYEQYF. CDR3 nucleotides: TGTGCCAGCAGGGGGACTAGCGGTACGTACGAGCAGTACTTC.

This clone was counted a single time. One end of the junction does not line up with germline, which may come from a read error. The chain joins TRBV5-1 to TRBJ2-4; 9 bases are a match to TRBD1. The germline gives CDR1 SGHRS, CDR2 YFSETQ. The CDR3 covers 13 residues. CDR3 region: CASRLGQGNIQYF. DNA of the CDR3: TGCGCCAGCAGATTGGGACAGGGCAACATTCAGTACTTC.

V gene TRBV5-6 combines with J gene TRBJ2-1, with 7 bases fitting TRBD2. V was pared by 2 bases and J by 9 bases, with 20 bases of the junction left unmatched. The CDR3 consists of 18 residues. Germline-derived CDR1 and CDR2 are SGHDT and YYEEEE. The CDR3 DNA sequence: TGTGCCAGCAGCTTCAGGAGCGGGGCCACCTCGAGTTCTAGTGAGCAGTTCTTC. Its translation: CASSFRSGATSSSSEQFF. Variable domain in full (rest from reference TRBV5-6 and TRBJ2-1): DAGVTQSPTHLIKTRGQQVTLRCSPKSGHDTVSWYQQALGQGPQFIFQYYEEEERQRGNFPDRFSGHQFPNYSSELNVNALLLGDSALYLCASSFRSGATSSSSEQFFGPGTRLTVL.

The V call is TRBV19, the J call TRBJ1-1, with D perhaps TRBD1 (5 bases). Germline assignment: CDR1 LNHDA and CDR2 SQIVND (reference sequence). The CDR3 is 12 residues long. The germline V and J ends were trimmed by 4 bases and 11 bases, with 14 bases remaining between them. CDR3 bases: TGTGCCAGTAGTACCCGGGACTCAAGGGCTTTCTTT. Translated: CASSTRDSRAFF.

This rearrangement joins TRBV6-5 to TRBJ1-5, with a possible D match to TRBD1 (5 bases). This CDR3 contains 13 residues. Germline V gene data show CDR1 as MNHEY and CDR2 as SVGAGI. Trimming removed 6 bases from V and 5 bases from J, with 11 bases in between. CDR3 in DNA: TGTGCCAGCAGCCGGACAATAGATCAGCCCCAGCATTTT. The encoded protein is CASSRTIDQPQHF.

The chain combines TRBV3-1 (or the pseudogene TRBV3-2) with TRBJ2-1; 14 bases match TRBD2. The CDR3 runs 17 residues. Germline V lookup: CDR1 LGHDT, CDR2 YNNKEL (reference sequence). The V and J ends lost 6 bases and 3 bases, in that order; junction bases with no gene match: 7. CDR3 DNA sequence: TGTGCCAGCAGGGGACTAGCGGGAGAGGCGGGCTACAATGAGCAGTTCTTC. It translates to CASRGLAGEAGYNEQFF.

The chain is built from TRBV7-5 and TRBJ2-7; TRBD1, the table's D call, was not compared with the DNA. TRBV7-5 represents a pseudogene. This CDR3 contains 17 residues. The chain's CDR3 is CARSPKRAETGAYEQYF. Here the CDR3 DNA reads TGTGCCAGAAGTCCGAAACGGGCCGAGACAGGGGCCTACGAGCAGTACTTC.

This chain connects TRBV10-3 to TRBJ2-7, with TRBD1 matching over 7 bases. This CDR3 contains 13 residues. The junction had 8 bases not matched to a gene; V was cut back by 10 bases and J by 2 bases. Germline values: CDR1 ENHRY, CDR2 SYGVKD. The DNA for the CDR3 is TGTGCCAACAGAGGGACAGCTACCTACGAGCAGTACTTC. This gives the protein CANRGTATYEQYF.

The V gene is TRBV11-2, the J gene TRBJ2-7; 8 bases align to TRBD2. Germline V gene lookup returns CDR1 SGHAT and CDR2 FQNNGV. The CDR3 length is 14 residues. J was trimmed by 0 bases and V by 3 bases; bases with no gene match: 1. CDR3 DNA: TGTGCCAGCAGCTTTAGCGGGAACTCCTACGAGCAGTACTTC. Encoded protein: CASSFSGNSYEQYF.

The chain is built from TRBV10-2 and TRBJ2-7, with a possible D match to TRBD2 (5 bases). CDR1 WSHSY and CDR2 SAAADI come from the germline V gene. V was cut by 6 bases and J by 5 bases, with 20 bases left in between. This CDR3 comprises 15 residues. CDR3 nucleotide sequence: TGCGCCAGCAGCCGGACTTTCGGAGAAACCCACGAGCAGTACTTC. It specifies CASSRTFGETHEQYF.

The rearrangement joins TRBV15 to TRBJ2-7, with D unresolved. The CDR3 has 12 amino acids. Deletions cut 0 bases from V and 6 bases from J, with 6 bases between. Germline-derived CDR1 and CDR2 are LNHNV and YYDKDF (reference sequence). DNA for the CDR3: TGTGCCACCAGCAGAGATTCATTCGAGCAGTACTTC. Residues: CATSRDSFEQYF. The complete variable domain, with remaining parts taken from reference TRBV15 and TRBJ2-7, reads DAMVIQNPRYQVTQFGKPVTLSCSQTLNHNVMYWYQQKSSQAPKLLFHYYDKDFNNEADTPDNFQSRRPNTSFCFLDIRSPGLGDTAMYLCATSRDSFEQYFGPGTRLTVT.

V and J are TRBV7-8 and TRBJ1-4, with D unresolved. Germline CDR1 and CDR2: SGHVS and FQNEAQ. Trimming shortened V by 3 bases and J by 4 bases, and 6 bases separated the two germline ends. The CDR3 runs to 13 residues. CDR3 loop: CASSLSVNEKLFF. As DNA, the CDR3 is TGTGCCAGCAGCTTGTCAGTTAATGAAAAACTGTTTTTT.

V usage is TRBV7-2 and J usage is TRBJ2-1, with TRBD2 matching over 7 bases. Per germline, CDR1 SGHTA and CDR2 FQGNSA. The V segment lost 2 bases and the J segment 6 bases; nucleotides outside the gene matches: 7. CDR3 size: 15 residues. The CDR3 bases are TGTGCCAGCAGCTTAATGAGCGGGATTGGCAATGAGCAGTTCTTC. This codes for CASSLMSGIGNEQFF.

This chain uses TRBV3-1 (or the pseudogene TRBV3-2) with TRBJ2-2; D uncertain. Germline V gene sequence: CDR1 LGHDT, CDR2 YNNKEL (reference sequence). The CDR3 consists of 14 residues. V was clipped by 4 bases and J by 8 bases, with 14 bases between them. The CDR3 DNA reads as TGTGCCAGCAGCCCCGCGTTCATAAAAGGGGAGCTGTTTTTT. It is translated as CASSPAFIKGELFF.

The V gene is TRBV10-3, the J gene TRBJ1-2, with a possible D match to TRBD1 (5 bases). Germline V gene lookup returns CDR1 ENHRY and CDR2 SYGVKD. Deletions cut 8 bases from V and 5 bases from J, with 27 bases between. The CDR3 sequence is 17 residues long. The CDR3 is CAIGGDRINTDPYGYTF. The CDR3, as DNA: TGTGCCATCGGAGGGGACCGGATTAATACCGACCCTTATGGCTACACCTTC.

This clone was seen only once. This sequence joins TRBV15 and TRBJ2-7; D call uncertain. The V end lost 3 bases, the J end lost 6 bases, and 9 bases lay between the germline ends. There are 12 residues in the CDR3. Per germline, CDR1 LNHNV and CDR2 YYDKDF (reference sequence). The CDR3 sequence is CATSSGVTEQYF. CDR3 coding DNA: TGTGCCACCAGCAGTGGAGTAACCGAGCAGTACTTC.